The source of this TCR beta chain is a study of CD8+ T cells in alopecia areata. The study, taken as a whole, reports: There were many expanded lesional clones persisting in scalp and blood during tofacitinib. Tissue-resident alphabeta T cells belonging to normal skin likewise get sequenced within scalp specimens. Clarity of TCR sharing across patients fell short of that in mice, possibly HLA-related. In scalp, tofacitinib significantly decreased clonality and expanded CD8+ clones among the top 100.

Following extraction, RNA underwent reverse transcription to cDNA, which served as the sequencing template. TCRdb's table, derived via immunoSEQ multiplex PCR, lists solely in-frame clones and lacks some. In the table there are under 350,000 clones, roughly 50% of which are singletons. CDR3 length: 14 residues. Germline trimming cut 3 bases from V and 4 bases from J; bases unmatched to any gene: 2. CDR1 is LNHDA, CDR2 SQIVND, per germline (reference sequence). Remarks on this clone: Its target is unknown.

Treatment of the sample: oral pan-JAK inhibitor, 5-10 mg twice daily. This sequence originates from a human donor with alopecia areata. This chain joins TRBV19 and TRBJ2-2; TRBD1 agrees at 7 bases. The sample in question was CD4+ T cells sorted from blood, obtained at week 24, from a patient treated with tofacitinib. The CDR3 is CASSITGATGELFF. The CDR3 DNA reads TGTGCCAGTAGTATTACAGGGGCCACCGGGGAGCTGTTTTTT.